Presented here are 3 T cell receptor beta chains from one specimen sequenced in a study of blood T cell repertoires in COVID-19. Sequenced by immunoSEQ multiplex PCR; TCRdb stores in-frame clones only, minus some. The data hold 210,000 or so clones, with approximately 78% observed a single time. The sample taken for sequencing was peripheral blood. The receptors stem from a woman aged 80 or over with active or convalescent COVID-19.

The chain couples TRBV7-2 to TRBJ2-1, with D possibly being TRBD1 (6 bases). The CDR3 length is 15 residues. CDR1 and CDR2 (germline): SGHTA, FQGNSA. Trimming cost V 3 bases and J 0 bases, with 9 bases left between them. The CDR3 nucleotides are TGTGCCAGCAGCTTCGACAGGAGCTCCTACAATGAGCAGTTCTTC. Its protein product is CASSFDRSSYNEQFF.

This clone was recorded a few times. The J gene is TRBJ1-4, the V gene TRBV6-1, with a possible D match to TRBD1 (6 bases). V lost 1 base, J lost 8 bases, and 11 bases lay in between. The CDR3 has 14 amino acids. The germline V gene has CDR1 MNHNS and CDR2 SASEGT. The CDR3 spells CASSEDRVWEKLFF. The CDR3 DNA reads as TGTGCCAGCAGTGAAGACAGGGTGTGGGAAAAACTGTTTTTT.

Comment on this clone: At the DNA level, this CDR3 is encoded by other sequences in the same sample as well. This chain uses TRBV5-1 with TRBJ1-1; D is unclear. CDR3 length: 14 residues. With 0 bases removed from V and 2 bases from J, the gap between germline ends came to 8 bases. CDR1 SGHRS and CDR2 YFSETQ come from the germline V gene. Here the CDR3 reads CASSLASGNTEAFF. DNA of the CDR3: TGCGCCAGCAGCTTGGCATCGGGAAACACTGAAGCTTTCTTT.